Below, 4 T cell receptor beta chains from the same sample are listed, as sequenced in a study of blood T cell repertoires in COVID-19. The assay was immunoSEQ multiplex PCR, and TCRdb's table has in-frame clones only and misses some. In the table there are a few hundred thousand clones, about 91% of which are singletons. Material for sequencing was PBMCs or T cells enriched from blood (not recorded which). Receptors were obtained from a human donor in a cohort exposed to, infected with or recovered from COVID-19 (not recorded which). The donor label of this sample is uncertain.

This chain's CDR3 is CASSRQAGRNEQFF. The CDR3 DNA reads as TGTGCCAGCTCACGTCAGGCGGGGAGGAATGAGCAGTTCTTC. The gene calls are TRBV18 and TRBJ2-1; the D gene is possibly TRBD2 (6 bases). This CDR3 is built from 14 residues. Germline-derived CDR1 and CDR2 are KGHSH and LQKENI. V was pared by 4 bases and J by 7 bases, with 14 bases between.

This rearrangement joins TRBV9 to TRBJ2-3; 11 bases align to TRBD2. Germline values: CDR1 SGDLS, CDR2 YYNGEE. The CDR3 totals 17 residues. With 1 base clipped from V and 1 base from J, the junction kept 5 bases outside the gene matches. In nucleotides, the CDR3 is TGTGCCAGCAGCGTATCGTCGACTAGCGGGGGCACAGATACGCAGTATTTT. Translating it yields CASSVSSTSGGTDTQYF. The variable domain in full, completed from reference TRBV9 and TRBJ2-3, reads DSGVTQTPKHLITATGQRVTLRCSPRSGDLSVYWYQQSLDQGLQFLIQYYNGEERAKGNILERFSAQQFPDLHSELNLSSLELGDSALYFCASSVSSTSGGTDTQYFGPGTRLTVL.

The gene calls are TRBV25-1 and TRBJ2-1; 13 positions match TRBD2. CDR3 length: 17 amino acids. With V trimmed by 4 bases and J by 9 bases, 12 bases remained unmatched. Germline CDR1 MGHDK, CDR2 SYGVNS. CDR3 sequence (DNA): TGTGCCAGCAGTGTCCAAGGGGGACTAGCGGGGCATGGTGAGCAGTTCTTC. Its protein is CASSVQGGLAGHGEQFF. The full variable domain, in which reference TRBV25-1 and TRBJ2-1 provide the parts outside the CDR3, is EADIYQTPRYLVIGTGKKITLECSQTMGHDKMYWYQQDPGMELHLIHYSYGVNSTEKGDLSSESTVSRIRTEHFPLTLESARPSHTSQYLCASSVQGGLAGHGEQFFGPGTRLTVL.

This chain connects TRBV3-1 (or the pseudogene TRBV3-2) to TRBJ2-7; maybe TRBD2 (5 bases). Germline loops: CDR1 LGHDT, CDR2 YNNKEL (reference sequence). V lost 4 bases, J lost 3 bases, and 10 bases lay in between. This CDR3 has 13 amino acids. CDR3 coding DNA: TGTGCCAGCAGCCGGACTGAATTCTACGAGCAGTACTTC. It is translated as CASSRTEFYEQYF.